This note documents a single T cell receptor (beta chain) sequence. This entry comes from a study of blood T cell repertoires in COVID-19. Study as a whole: The United States, Italy and Spain provided the acute and convalescent COVID-19 samples. Sources were T cells, B-cell-depleted T cells, or PBMCs; the material itself was cDNA or gDNA.

Trimming shortened V by 4 bases and J by 1 base, and 9 bases separated the two germline ends. From germline, CDR1 is SGHRS and CDR2 YFSETQ. The CDR3 has 14 amino acids. Authors' data handling: Scientists estimated how many nucleated cells there were by amplifying reference gene primers. Some clones are missing from TCRdb's copy, which holds only in-frame ones; the method was immunoSEQ multiplex PCR. V, J and clone size derive from that table, while D and trimming were established from the DNA sequence. Here the sample spans about 300,000 clones, approximately 90% being singletons. The TCR comes from a woman aged 50 to 60 with COVID-19, enrolled during active disease. The sequencing sample was made of peripheral blood. This sequence joins TRBV5-1 and TRBJ2-1; D is possibly TRBD1 (6 bases). DNA for the CDR3: TGCGCCAGCAGCCCCGGACAGTCCTACAATGAGCAGTTCTTC. Its protein product is CASSPGQSYNEQFF.